The rows below give T cell receptor beta chains drawn from one sample of a study of blood T cell repertoires in COVID-19. The method was immunoSEQ multiplex PCR; TCRdb's version includes in-frame clones alone and lacks a portion of them. Among 150,000 to 200,000 clones listed, 85% to 95% were seen once. Material: peripheral blood. These receptors originate from a woman in her sixties with COVID-19, enrolled during active disease. The CDR3 runs from the conserved cysteine through the conserved F or W.

V	J	CDR3
TRBV27	TRBJ2-3	CASSLRTSGGSADTQYF
TRBV3-1/TRBV3-2	TRBJ1-1	CASSQEEWDCLNTEAFF
TRBV5-6	TRBJ1-5	CASSLSRDQPQHF
TRBV6-1	TRBJ2-1	CASSATGIGLYNEQFF
TRBV7-9	TRBJ1-1	CASSHGVQGNTEAFF
TRBV5-1	TRBJ2-3	CASTKLVAGAAGGTDTQYF
TRBV4-1	TRBJ2-1	CASSLRPGQGSYNEQFF
TRBV20-1	TRBJ2-2	CSASSQVNTGELFF
TRBV30	TRBJ2-3	CAWGGGGTQYF
TRBV9	TRBJ1-3	CASSPHQQGVGNTIYF
TRBV6-1	TRBJ2-7	CASSEGVSEQYF
TRBV6-2/TRBV6-3	TRBJ2-3	CASSVRPHPGTSGGTDTQYF
TRBV28	TRBJ1-5	CASSSGNQPQHF
TRBV5-1	TRBJ1-4	CASSLGTGINEKLFF
TRBV10-3	TRBJ1-2	CAIPTGNYGYTF
TRBV27	TRBJ2-7	CATKGQGAYEQYF
TRBV5-1	TRBJ1-4	CASSFDGTAEKLFF
TRBV3-1/TRBV3-2	TRBJ2-7	CATGNGASGGIKGYHEQYF
TRBV7-6	TRBJ1-1	CASSADLNTEAFF
TRBV6-2/TRBV6-3	TRBJ1-2	CASSAGKNYGYTF
TRBV12-3/TRBV12-4	TRBJ1-3	CASSLARNTIYF
TRBV4-3	TRBJ2-2	CASSQGQTLNTGELFF
TRBV7-8	TRBJ1-2	CASSLEQGLRSYGYTF
TRBV18	TRBJ2-5	CASSPRETQYF
TRBV24-1	TRBJ1-4	CARTGNGPNEKLFF
TRBV6-1	TRBJ1-1	CASSEVWTVNTEAFF
TRBV5-4	TRBJ1-2	CASRWGQELGYTF
TRBV6-5	TRBJ1-4	CASSPGGSYNEKLFF
TRBV7-2	TRBJ2-3	CASSSRRGAGGQYF
TRBV5-8	TRBJ2-7	CASSRMENRVYEQYF
TRBV23-1	TRBJ1-6	CASSQCTPPYQTLYNSPLHF
TRBV6-1	TRBJ1-3	CASSEEVTGFGNTIYF
TRBV6-6	TRBJ1-3	CASSEGGDGNTIYF
TRBV3-1/TRBV3-2	TRBJ1-6	CASSQDSRGSSPLHF
TRBV5-1	TRBJ1-1	CASSLGQGREAFF
TRBV19	TRBJ1-5	CASSIYRPGGTQPQHF
TRBV7-2	TRBJ1-5	CASSWTDNQPQHF
TRBV9	TRBJ2-6	CASSVVPWTSGGAGSGANVLTF
TRBV6-5	TRBJ1-1	CASKENRGNTEAFF
TRBV15	TRBJ1-5	CATSSETGGGQPQHF
TRBV19	TRBJ2-1	CASLPRSNSYNEQFF
TRBV2	TRBJ1-2	CASSDRGVSYGYTF
TRBV30	TRBJ1-5	CAWGALSNQPQHF
TRBV28	TRBJ1-6	CASSSPGQVNSPLHF
TRBV7-9	TRBJ1-5	CASSLGLRQPQHF
TRBV23-1	TRBJ1-6	CASSQWDRFNSPLHF
TRBV28	TRBJ1-2	CASSLSPLGQGLGGYTF
TRBV27	TRBJ1-1	CASSFSGTQAGAFF
TRBV20-1	TRBJ2-1	CSASETSLIYNEQFF
TRBV7-2	TRBJ1-2	CASSRDRSYGYTF